This T cell receptor (beta chain) was recovered during a study of blood T cell repertoires in COVID-19. Whole-study context: Sources were T cells, B-cell-depleted T cells, or PBMCs; the material itself was cDNA or gDNA.

This clone was detected only once. CDR1 KGHSH and CDR2 LQKENI come from the germline V gene. Losses at the gene ends were 1 base for V and 13 bases for J; bases not matched to a gene: 17. The CDR3 contains 17 residues. Authors' methods: The assay estimated nucleated cells by amplifying reference gene primers. The repertoire was sequenced with immunoSEQ multiplex PCR; TCRdb's copy has only in-frame clones and lacks some. That table gives V, J and clone size, and the DNA gave D and trimming. The table lists some 240,000 clones, roughly 84% of them singletons. The chain combines TRBV18 with TRBJ2-1; 9 nucleotides match TRBD2. The receptor was isolated from a woman aged 40 to 50 who had recovered from COVID-19. Sequenced input: peripheral blood. The DNA of the CDR3 is TGTGCCAGCTCACCACAAGTCCCTGGCGGGGGGGCATCGGCCCAGTTCTTC. It is translated as CASSPQVPGGGASAQFF.